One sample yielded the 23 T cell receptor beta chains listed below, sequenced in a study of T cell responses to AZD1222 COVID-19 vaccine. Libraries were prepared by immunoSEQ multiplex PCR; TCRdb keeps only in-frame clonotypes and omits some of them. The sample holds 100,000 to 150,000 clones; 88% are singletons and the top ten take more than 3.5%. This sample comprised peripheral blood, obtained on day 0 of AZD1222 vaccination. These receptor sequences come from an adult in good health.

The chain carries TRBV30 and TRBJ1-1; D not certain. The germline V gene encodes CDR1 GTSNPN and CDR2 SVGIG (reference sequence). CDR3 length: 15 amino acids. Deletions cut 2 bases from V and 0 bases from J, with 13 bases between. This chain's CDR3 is CAWSRSARLNTEAFF. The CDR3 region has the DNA TGTGCCTGGAGTAGGTCAGCACGGCTGAACACTGAAGCTTTCTTT.

CDR3 region: CATSDPWAGGGAFF. The CDR3 nucleotides are TGTGCCACCAGTGATCCATGGGCCGGCGGGGGGGCTTTCTTT. The chain combines TRBV24-1 with TRBJ1-1; TRBD1 might be the D (5 bases). Trimming cost V 3 bases and J 11 bases, with 18 bases left between them. CDR3 size: 14 residues. CDR1 and CDR2 from the germline V gene are KGHDR and SFDVKD.

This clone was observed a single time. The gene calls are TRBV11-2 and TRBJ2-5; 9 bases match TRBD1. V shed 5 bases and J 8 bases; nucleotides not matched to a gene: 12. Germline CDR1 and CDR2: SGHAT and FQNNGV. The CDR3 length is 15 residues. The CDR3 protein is CASSAQETGGVTQYF. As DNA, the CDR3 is TGTGCCAGCAGCGCTCAGGAGACAGGGGGAGTAACCCAGTACTTC.

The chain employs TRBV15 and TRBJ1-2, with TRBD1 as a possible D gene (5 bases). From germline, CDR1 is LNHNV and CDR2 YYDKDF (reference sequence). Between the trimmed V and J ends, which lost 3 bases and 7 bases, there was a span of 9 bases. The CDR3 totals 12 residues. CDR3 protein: CATSSGAFGYTF. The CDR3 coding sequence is TGTGCCACCAGCAGCGGGGCTTTTGGCTACACCTTC.

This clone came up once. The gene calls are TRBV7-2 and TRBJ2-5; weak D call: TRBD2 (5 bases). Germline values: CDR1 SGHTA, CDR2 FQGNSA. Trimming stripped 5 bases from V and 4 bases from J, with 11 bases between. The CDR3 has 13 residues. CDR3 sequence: CASSQAAPETQYF. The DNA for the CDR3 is TGTGCCAGCAGCCAAGCGGCTCCAGAGACCCAGTACTTC.

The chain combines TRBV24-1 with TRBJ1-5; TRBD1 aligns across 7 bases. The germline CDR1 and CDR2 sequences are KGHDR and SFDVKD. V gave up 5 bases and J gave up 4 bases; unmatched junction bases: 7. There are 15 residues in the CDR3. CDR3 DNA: TGTGCCACCAGTGCAGGGGGGGGCTATAATCAGCCCCAGCATTTT. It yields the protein CATSAGGGYNQPQHF.

This chain's CDR3 is CASKGAIDNSPLHF. DNA of the CDR3: TGTGCCAGCAAAGGGGCTATCGATAATTCACCCCTCCACTTT. This chain connects TRBV6-5 to TRBJ1-6, with a possible D match to TRBD1 (5 bases). V lost 7 bases and J lost 5, with 12 bases in between. Germline assignment: CDR1 MNHEY and CDR2 SVGAGI. This CDR3 is 14 amino acids long.

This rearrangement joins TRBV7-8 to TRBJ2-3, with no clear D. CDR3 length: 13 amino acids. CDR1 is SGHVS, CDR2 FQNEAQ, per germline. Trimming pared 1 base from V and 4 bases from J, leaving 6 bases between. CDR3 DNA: TGTGCCAGCAGCTTAGGACTCTCAGATACGCAGTATTTT. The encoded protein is CASSLGLSDTQYF.

The CDR3, as DNA: TGTGCCAGCAGTTCCAGGACAGGGGCGCTACCGAATTCACCCCTCCACTTT. Translating it yields CASSSRTGALPNSPLHF. J is TRBJ1-6 and V is TRBV27; 9 bases agree with TRBD1. The CDR3 has 17 amino acids. Germline lookup yields CDR1 MNHEY and CDR2 SMNVEV (reference sequence). Germline trimming cut 4 bases from V and 7 bases from J; bases unmatched to any gene: 11.

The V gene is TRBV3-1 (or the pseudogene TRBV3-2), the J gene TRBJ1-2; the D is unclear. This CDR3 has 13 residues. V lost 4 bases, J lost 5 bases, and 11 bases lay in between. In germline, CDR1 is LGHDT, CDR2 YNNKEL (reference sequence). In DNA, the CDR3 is TGTGCCAGCAGCCGGGAGCAGGTATATGGCTACACCTTC. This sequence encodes CASSREQVYGYTF.

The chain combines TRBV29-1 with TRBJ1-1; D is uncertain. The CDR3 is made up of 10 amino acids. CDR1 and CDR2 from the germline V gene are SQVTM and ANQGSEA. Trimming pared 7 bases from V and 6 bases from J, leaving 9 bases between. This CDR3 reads CSAGLPEAFF. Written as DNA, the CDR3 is TGCAGCGCGGGGTTACCTGAAGCTTTCTTT.

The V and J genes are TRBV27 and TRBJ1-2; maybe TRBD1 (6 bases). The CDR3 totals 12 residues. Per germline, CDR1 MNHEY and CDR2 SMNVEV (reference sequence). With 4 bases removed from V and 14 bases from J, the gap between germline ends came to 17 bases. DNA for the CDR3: TGTGCCAGCAGTTCTCTGGACAGTGGATCAACCTTC. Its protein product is CASSSLDSGSTF.

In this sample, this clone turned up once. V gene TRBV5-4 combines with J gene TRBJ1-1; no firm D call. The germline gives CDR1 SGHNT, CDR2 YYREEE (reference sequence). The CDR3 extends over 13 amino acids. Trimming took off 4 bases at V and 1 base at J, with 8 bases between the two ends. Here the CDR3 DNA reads TGTGCCAGCAGCGGAACAACGAACACTGAAGCTTTCTTT. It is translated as CASSGTTNTEAFF. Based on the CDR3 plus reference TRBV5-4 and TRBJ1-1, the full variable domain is ETGVTQSPTHLIKTRGQQVTLRCSSQSGHNTVSWYQQALGQGPQFIFQYYREEENGRGNFPPRFSGLQFPNYSSELNVNALELDDSALYLCASSGTTNTEAFFGQGTRLTVV.

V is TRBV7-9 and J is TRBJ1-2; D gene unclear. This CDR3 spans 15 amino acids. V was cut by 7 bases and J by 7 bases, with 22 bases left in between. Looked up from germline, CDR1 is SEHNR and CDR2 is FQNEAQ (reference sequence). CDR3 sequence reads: CASKRGGFAGGGYTF. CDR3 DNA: TGTGCCAGCAAAAGAGGCGGCTTTGCGGGTGGTGGCTACACCTTC.

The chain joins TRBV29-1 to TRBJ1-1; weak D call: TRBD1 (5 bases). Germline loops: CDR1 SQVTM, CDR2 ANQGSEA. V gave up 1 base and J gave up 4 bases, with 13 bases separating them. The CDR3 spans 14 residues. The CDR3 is CSVEGRGLGTEAFF. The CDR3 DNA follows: TGCAGCGTTGAAGGTCGGGGACTGGGCACTGAAGCTTTCTTT.

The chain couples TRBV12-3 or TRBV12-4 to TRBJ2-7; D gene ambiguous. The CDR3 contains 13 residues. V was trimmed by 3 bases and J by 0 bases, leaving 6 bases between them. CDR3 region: CASSLWVSYEQYF. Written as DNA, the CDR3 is TGTGCCAGCAGTTTGTGGGTCTCCTACGAGCAGTACTTC.

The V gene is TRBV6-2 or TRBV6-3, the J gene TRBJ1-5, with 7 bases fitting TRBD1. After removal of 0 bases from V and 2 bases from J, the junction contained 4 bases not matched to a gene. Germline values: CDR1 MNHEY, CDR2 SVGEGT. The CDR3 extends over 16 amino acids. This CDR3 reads CASSYSKGAGNQPQHF. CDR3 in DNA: TGTGCCAGCAGTTACTCGAAGGGGGCTGGCAATCAGCCCCAGCATTTT.

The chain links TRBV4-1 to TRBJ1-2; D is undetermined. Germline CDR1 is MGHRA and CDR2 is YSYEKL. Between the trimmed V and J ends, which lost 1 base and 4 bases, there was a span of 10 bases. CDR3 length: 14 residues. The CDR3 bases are TGCGCCAGCAGCCAAGCCGGTTTTGGCTATGGCTACACCTTC. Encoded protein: CASSQAGFGYGYTF.

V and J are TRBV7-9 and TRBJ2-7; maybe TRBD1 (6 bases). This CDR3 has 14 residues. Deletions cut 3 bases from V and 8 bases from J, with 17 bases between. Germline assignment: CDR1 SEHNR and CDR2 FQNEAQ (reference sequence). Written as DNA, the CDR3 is TGTGCCAGCAGCTTCTGGTCAACAGGGTTTCAGCAGTACTTC. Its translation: CASSFWSTGFQQYF. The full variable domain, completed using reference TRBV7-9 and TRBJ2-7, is DTGVSQNPRHKITKRGQNVTFRCDPISEHNRLYWYRQTLGQGPEFLTYFQNEAQLEKSRLLSDRFSAERPKGSFSTLEIQRTEQGDSAMYLCASSFWSTGFQQYFGPGTRLTVT.

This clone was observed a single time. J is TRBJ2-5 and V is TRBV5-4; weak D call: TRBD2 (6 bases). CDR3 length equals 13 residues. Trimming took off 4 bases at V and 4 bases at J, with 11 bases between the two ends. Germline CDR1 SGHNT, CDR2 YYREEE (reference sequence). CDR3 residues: CASSIQAGETQYF. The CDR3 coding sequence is TGTGCCAGCAGCATCCAAGCGGGAGAGACCCAGTACTTC.

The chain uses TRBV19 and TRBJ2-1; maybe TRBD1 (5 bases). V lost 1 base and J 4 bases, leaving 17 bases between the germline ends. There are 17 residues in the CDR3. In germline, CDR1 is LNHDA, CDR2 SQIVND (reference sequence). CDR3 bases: TGTGCCAGTAGTATAGTCCCCCCAGGGTCCGGTTACAATGAGCAGTTCTTC. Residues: CASSIVPPGSGYNEQFF.

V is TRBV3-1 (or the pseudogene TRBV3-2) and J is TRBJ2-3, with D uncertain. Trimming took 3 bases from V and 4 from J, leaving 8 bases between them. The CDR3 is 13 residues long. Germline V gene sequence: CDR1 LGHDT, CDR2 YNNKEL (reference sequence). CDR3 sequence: CASSHSSADTQYF. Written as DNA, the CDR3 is TGTGCCAGCAGCCACTCCTCGGCAGATACGCAGTATTTT.

The CDR3 reads CASSLPGGLNTGELFF. CDR3 nucleotide sequence: TGCGCCAGCAGCTTACCCGGGGGGCTGAACACCGGGGAGCTGTTTTTT. This chain uses TRBV5-1 with TRBJ2-2; D is possibly TRBD2 (7 bases). The CDR3 has 16 residues. Trimming removed 2 bases from V and 1 base from J, with 12 bases in between. CDR1 and CDR2 from the germline V gene are SGHRS and YFSETQ. Full variable domain (missing parts from reference TRBV5-1 and TRBJ2-2): KAGVTQTPRYLIKTRGQQVTLSCSPISGHRSVSWYQQTPGQGLQFLFEYFSETQRNKGNFPGRFSGRQFSNSRSEMNVSTLELGDSALYLCASSLPGGLNTGELFFGEGSRLTVL.